The rows below give T cell receptor beta chains drawn from one sample of a study of CD8 T cells in Susac syndrome. TCRdb passed the immunoSEQ multiplex PCR reads through MiXCR, listing each CDR3 protein once. The sample shows about 200,000 distinct CDR3 sequences, 90% to 95% of them seen only once. Sequencing was done on a sample of CD4+ T cells from PBMCs. Source of these receptors: a human donor with Susac syndrome. CDR3s include the opening cysteine and the closing phenylalanine or tryptophan. The order of the fields is D gene, J gene, V gene, CDR3 protein. D genes are given only for firm matches.

d_call: TRBD1
j_call: TRBJ1-2
v_call: TRBV5-4
cdr3_aa: CASSLLGQRILSTF

d_call: NA
j_call: TRBJ1-1
v_call: TRBV30
cdr3_aa: CAWSPSLVMNTEAFF

d_call: NA
j_call: TRBJ2-5
v_call: TRBV7-9
cdr3_aa: CASSYLFGAGETQYF

d_call: TRBD1
j_call: TRBJ1-1
v_call: TRBV12-3/TRBV12-4
cdr3_aa: CASRETGAGSEAFF

d_call: NA
j_call: TRBJ1-4
v_call: TRBV28
cdr3_aa: CASRRGNEKLFF

d_call: NA
j_call: TRBJ2-4
v_call: TRBV12-3/TRBV12-4
cdr3_aa: CASSFFGDGRNIQYF

d_call: TRBD1
j_call: TRBJ1-4
v_call: TRBV6-5
cdr3_aa: CASSQGTGPNEKLFF

d_call: TRBD2
j_call: TRBJ2-1
v_call: TRBV25-1
cdr3_aa: CASHVKREYNEQFF

d_call: TRBD2
j_call: TRBJ2-1
v_call: TRBV20-1
cdr3_aa: CSTGAGTYNEQFF

d_call: NA
j_call: TRBJ2-2
v_call: TRBV28
cdr3_aa: CASSLWGTGELFF

d_call: NA
j_call: TRBJ2-1
v_call: TRBV6-1
cdr3_aa: CASSERLVGNEQFF

d_call: NA
j_call: TRBJ2-1
v_call: TRBV11-2
cdr3_aa: CASSLAGLGVDEQFF

d_call: TRBD1
j_call: TRBJ1-2
v_call: TRBV11-2
cdr3_aa: CASSSDTGGFGYGYTF

d_call: NA
j_call: TRBJ1-1
v_call: TRBV20-1
cdr3_aa: CSARSGLNTEAFF

d_call: TRBD2
j_call: TRBJ2-1
v_call: TRBV7-3
cdr3_aa: CASNPSGTSGGGEQFF

d_call: NA
j_call: TRBJ2-2
v_call: TRBV14
cdr3_aa: CASSQYYPKRRNTGELFF

d_call: NA
j_call: TRBJ2-7
v_call: TRBV20-1
cdr3_aa: CSGTSYEQYF

d_call: NA
j_call: TRBJ1-2
v_call: TRBV27
cdr3_aa: CASKMGINYGYTF

d_call: NA
j_call: TRBJ2-7
v_call: TRBV6-1
cdr3_aa: CASSVGHSSLRGQYF

d_call: NA
j_call: TRBJ2-1
v_call: TRBV3-1
cdr3_aa: CAGSQDGAGINNEQFF

d_call: NA
j_call: TRBJ2-5
v_call: TRBV5-1
cdr3_aa: CASSLQIPRETQYF

d_call: NA
j_call: TRBJ2-4
v_call: TRBV7-2
cdr3_aa: CASSSIGTRQRKNIQYF

d_call: TRBD2
j_call: TRBJ2-1
v_call: TRBV30
cdr3_aa: CAWSKGGTSGSYNEQFF

d_call: NA
j_call: TRBJ2-1
v_call: TRBV6-6
cdr3_aa: CASWGDEYNEQFF

d_call: TRBD1
j_call: TRBJ2-1
v_call: TRBV29-1
cdr3_aa: CSVITGQGPNEQFF

d_call: TRBD1
j_call: TRBJ1-2
v_call: TRBV24-1
cdr3_aa: CATSAPDRAYGYTF

d_call: TRBD2
j_call: TRBJ2-3
v_call: TRBV20-1
cdr3_aa: CSAWTSGGADTQYF

d_call: NA
j_call: TRBJ2-1
v_call: TRBV4-1
cdr3_aa: CASSQEVASRTYNEQFF

d_call: TRBD2
j_call: TRBJ2-7
v_call: TRBV12-3/TRBV12-4
cdr3_aa: CASSSGGSLIEQYF

d_call: NA
j_call: TRBJ1-2
v_call: TRBV10-3
cdr3_aa: CAISESKDGYTF

d_call: NA
j_call: TRBJ1-1
v_call: TRBV3-1
cdr3_aa: CASSHGAEAFF

d_call: NA
j_call: TRBJ2-2
v_call: TRBV27
cdr3_aa: CASSHTGELFF

d_call: NA
j_call: TRBJ2-7
v_call: TRBV3-1
cdr3_aa: CASGGSDEQYF

d_call: NA
j_call: TRBJ2-2
v_call: TRBV6-4
cdr3_aa: CASSDEGGAGELFF

d_call: TRBD2
j_call: TRBJ2-5
v_call: TRBV9
cdr3_aa: CASSVHGTSGGRETQYF

d_call: NA
j_call: TRBJ2-3
v_call: TRBV5-1
cdr3_aa: CASSFSRPLGTDTQYF

d_call: NA
j_call: TRBJ2-1
v_call: TRBV6-4
cdr3_aa: CASSLRGGDEQFF

d_call: NA
j_call: TRBJ1-2
v_call: TRBV20-1
cdr3_aa: CSATNTVYGYTF

d_call: NA
j_call: TRBJ2-3
v_call: TRBV5-1
cdr3_aa: CASRGTRFGTTDTQYF

d_call: TRBD1
j_call: TRBJ1-2
v_call: TRBV3-1
cdr3_aa: CASSQSPTGGSGYTF